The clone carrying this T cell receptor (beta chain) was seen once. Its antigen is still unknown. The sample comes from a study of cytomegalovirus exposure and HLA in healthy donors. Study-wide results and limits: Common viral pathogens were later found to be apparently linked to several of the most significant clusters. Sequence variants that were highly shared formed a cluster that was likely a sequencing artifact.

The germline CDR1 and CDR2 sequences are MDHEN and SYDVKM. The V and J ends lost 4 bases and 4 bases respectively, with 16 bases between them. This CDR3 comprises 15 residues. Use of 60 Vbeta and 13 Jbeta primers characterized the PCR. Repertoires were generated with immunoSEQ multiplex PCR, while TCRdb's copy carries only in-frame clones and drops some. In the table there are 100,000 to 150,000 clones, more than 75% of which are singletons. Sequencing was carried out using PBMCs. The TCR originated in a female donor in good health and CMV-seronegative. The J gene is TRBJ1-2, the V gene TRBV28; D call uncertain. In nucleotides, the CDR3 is TGTGCCAGCAGTTCAGCCGGACGTGGAGGCTATGGCTACACCTTC. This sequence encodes CASSSAGRGGYGYTF.